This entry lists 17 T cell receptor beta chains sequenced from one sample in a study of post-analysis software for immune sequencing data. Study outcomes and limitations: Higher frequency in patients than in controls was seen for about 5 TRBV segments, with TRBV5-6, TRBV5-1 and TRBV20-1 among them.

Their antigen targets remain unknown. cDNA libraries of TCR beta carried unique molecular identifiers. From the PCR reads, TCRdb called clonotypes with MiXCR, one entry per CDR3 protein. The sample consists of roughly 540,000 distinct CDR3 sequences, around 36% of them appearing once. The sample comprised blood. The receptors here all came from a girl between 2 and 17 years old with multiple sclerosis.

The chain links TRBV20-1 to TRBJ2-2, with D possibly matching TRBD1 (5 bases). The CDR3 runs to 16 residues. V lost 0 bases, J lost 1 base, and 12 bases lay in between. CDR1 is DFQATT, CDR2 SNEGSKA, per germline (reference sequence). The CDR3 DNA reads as TGCAGTGCTAGAGATTTGGCAGGGCTGAACACCGGGGAGCTGTTTTTT. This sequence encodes CSARDLAGLNTGELFF.

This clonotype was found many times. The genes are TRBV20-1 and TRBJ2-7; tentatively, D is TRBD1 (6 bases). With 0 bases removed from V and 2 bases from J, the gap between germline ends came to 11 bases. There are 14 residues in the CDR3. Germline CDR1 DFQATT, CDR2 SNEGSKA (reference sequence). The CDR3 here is CSARDQYRAYEQYF. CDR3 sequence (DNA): TGCAGTGCTAGAGATCAGTACAGGGCCTACGAGCAGTACTTC.

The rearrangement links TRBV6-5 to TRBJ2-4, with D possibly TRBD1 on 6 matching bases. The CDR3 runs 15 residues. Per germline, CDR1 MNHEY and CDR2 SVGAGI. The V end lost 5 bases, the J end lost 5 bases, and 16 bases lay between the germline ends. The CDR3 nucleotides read TGTGCCAGCAGTCCAGGCAAAAACAGGGAAAACATTCAGTACTTC. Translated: CASSPGKNRENIQYF.

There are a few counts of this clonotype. The CDR3 reads CASSPQTSGAPYEQYF. CDR3 DNA sequence: TGTGCCAGCAGTCCCCAGACTAGCGGGGCGCCCTACGAGCAGTACTTC. The chain links TRBV12-3 or TRBV12-4 to TRBJ2-7; 11 nucleotides match TRBD2. V lost 5 bases, J lost 2 bases, and 8 bases stayed unmatched. This CDR3 contains 16 residues.

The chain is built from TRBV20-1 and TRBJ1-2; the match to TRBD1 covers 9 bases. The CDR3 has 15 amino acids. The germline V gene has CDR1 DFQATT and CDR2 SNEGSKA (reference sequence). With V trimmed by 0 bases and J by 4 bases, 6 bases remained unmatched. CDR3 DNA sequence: TGCAGTGCTAGAGAAGGGACAGGGAGGAGCTATGGCTACACCTTC. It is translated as CSAREGTGRSYGYTF.

CDR3 sequence reads: CASSQDLPGVTEAFF. Written as DNA, the CDR3 is TGTGCCAGCAGCCAAGATTTGCCAGGTGTTACTGAAGCTTTCTTT. The chain has TRBV3-1 and TRBJ1-1; D ambiguous. The CDR3 sequence is 15 residues long. V was shortened by 0 bases and J by 5 bases, with 13 bases between the two germline ends. CDR1 and CDR2 (germline): LGHDT, YNNKEL (reference sequence).

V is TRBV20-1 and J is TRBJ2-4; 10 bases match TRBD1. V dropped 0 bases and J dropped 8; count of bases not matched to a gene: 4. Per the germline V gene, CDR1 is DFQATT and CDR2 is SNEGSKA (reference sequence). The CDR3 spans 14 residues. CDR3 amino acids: CSARDGTGADIQYF. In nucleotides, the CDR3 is TGCAGTGCTAGAGATGGGACAGGGGCGGACATTCAGTACTTC.

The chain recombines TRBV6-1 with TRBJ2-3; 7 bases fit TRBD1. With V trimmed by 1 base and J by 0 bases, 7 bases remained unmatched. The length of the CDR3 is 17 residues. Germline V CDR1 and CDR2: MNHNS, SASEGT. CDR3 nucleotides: TGTGCCAGCAGTGAAGTGCCAGGGGGTTATAGCACAGATACGCAGTATTTT. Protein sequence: CASSEVPGGYSTDTQYF.

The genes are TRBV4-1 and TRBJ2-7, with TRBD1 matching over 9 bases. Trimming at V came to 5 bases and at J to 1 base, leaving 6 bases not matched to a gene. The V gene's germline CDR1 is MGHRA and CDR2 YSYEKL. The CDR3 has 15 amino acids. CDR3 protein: CASSSGQGMSYEQYF. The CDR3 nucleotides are TGCGCCAGCAGCTCGGGACAGGGAATGTCCTACGAGCAGTACTTC.

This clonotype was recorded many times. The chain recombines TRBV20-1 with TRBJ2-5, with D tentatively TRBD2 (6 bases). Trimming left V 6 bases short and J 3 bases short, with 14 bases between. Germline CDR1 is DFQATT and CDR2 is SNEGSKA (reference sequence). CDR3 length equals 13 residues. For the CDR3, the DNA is TGCAGTGCGCGGGAACAGTATGAAGAGACCCAGTACTTC. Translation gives CSAREQYEETQYF.

This chain's CDR3 is CASSGGTGGTQYF. The CDR3 bases are TGCGCCAGCAGTGGAGGGACAGGGGGCACCCAGTACTTC. The chain joins TRBV10-1 to TRBJ2-5, with 12 bases identical to TRBD1. V lost 4 bases to trimming and J lost 8 bases; unmatched junction nucleotides: 2. CDR1 WNHNN and CDR2 SYGVQD come from the germline V gene (reference sequence). CDR3 length equals 13 residues.

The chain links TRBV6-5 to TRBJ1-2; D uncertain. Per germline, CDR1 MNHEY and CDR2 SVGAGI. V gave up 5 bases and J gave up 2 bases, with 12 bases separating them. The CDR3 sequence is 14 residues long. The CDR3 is CASSARRFNYGYTF. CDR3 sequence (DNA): TGTGCCAGCAGTGCCCGCAGGTTCAACTATGGCTACACCTTC.

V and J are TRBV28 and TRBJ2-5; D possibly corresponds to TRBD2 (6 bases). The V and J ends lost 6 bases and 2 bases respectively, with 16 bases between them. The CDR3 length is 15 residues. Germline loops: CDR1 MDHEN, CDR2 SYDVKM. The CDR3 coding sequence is TGTGCCAGCAGCATCATGGAGGGTAGACAAGAGACCCAGTACTTC. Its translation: CASSIMEGRQETQYF.

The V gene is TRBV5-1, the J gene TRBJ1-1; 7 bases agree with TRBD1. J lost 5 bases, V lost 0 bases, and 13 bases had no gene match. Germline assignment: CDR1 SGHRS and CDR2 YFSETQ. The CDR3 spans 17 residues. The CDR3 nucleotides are TGCGCCAGCAGCTTGGGCTCGGGACAGAGGCTGCGGACTGAAGCTTTCTTT. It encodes CASSLGSGQRLRTEAFF. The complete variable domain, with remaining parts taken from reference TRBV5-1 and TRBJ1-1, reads KAGVTQTPRYLIKTRGQQVTLSCSPISGHRSVSWYQQTPGQGLQFLFEYFSETQRNKGNFPGRFSGRQFSNSRSEMNVSTLELGDSALYLCASSLGSGQRLRTEAFFGQGTRLTVV.

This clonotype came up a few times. In nucleotides, the CDR3 is TGCAGTGCTAGCGGTAGTCTGCATGAGCAGTTCTTC. It codes for CSASGSLHEQFF. The chain recombines TRBV20-1 with TRBJ2-1; the D is unclear. The CDR3 sequence is 12 residues long. The germline V and J ends were trimmed by 3 bases and 8 bases, with 11 bases remaining between them. Germline assignment: CDR1 DFQATT and CDR2 SNEGSKA (reference sequence).

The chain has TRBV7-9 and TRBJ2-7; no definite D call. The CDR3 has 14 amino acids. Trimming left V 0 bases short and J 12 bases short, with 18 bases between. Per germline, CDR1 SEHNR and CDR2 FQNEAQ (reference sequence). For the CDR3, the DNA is TGTGCCAGCAGCTTAGCTATCTACCAAGAGACCCGGTACTTC. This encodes CASSLAIYQETRYF. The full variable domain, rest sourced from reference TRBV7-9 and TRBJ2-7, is DTGVSQNPRHKITKRGQNVTFRCDPISEHNRLYWYRQTLGQGPEFLTYFQNEAQLEKSRLLSDRFSAERPKGSFSTLEIQRTEQGDSAMYLCASSLAIYQETRYFGPGTRLTVT.

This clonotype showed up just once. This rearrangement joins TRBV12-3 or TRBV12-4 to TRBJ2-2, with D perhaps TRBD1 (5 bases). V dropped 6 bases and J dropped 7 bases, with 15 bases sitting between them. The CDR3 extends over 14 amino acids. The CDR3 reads CASSHRIFDGELFF. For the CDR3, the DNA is TGTGCCAGCAGCCACAGGATCTTTGACGGGGAGCTGTTTTTT.